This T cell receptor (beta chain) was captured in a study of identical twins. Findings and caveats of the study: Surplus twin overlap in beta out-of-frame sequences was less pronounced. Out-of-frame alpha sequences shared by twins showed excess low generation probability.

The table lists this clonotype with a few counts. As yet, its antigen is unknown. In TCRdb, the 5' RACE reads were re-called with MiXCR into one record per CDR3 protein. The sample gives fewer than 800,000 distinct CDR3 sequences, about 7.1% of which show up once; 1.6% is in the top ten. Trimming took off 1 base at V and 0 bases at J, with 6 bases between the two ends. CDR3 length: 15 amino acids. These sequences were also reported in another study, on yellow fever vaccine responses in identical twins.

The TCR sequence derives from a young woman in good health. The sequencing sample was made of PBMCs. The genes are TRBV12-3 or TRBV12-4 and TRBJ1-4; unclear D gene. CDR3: CASSLEMATNEKLFF. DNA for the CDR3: TGTGCCAGCAGTTTAGAGATGGCAACTAATGAAAAACTGTTTTTT.